The 30 T cell receptor beta chains listed next were all sequenced from one sample in a study of shared clonotypes between healthy human individuals. Repertoires were generated with immunoSEQ multiplex PCR, while TCRdb's copy carries only in-frame clones and drops some. The sample lists some 630,000 clones, around 96% seen once, with roughly 0.1% in the top ten. Naive CD8 populations comprised CD45RO-negative cells positively selected for CCR7, excluding terminally differentiated effector memory CD45RA+ cells. Material: naive CD8+ T cells sorted from blood. Every receptor here comes from a young woman in good health.

The rearrangement uses TRBV4-1 and TRBJ2-5; D possibly corresponds to TRBD2 (5 bases). Germline V gene data show CDR1 as MGHRA and CDR2 as YSYEKL. This CDR3 spans 16 amino acids. V shed 0 bases and J shed 4 bases, with 15 bases lying between them. The chain's CDR3 is CASSQDRWLAGETQYF. DNA of the CDR3: TGCGCCAGCAGCCAAGATAGGTGGCTAGCAGGAGAGACCCAGTACTTC.

J is TRBJ2-1 and V is TRBV5-1, with 12 nucleotides matching TRBD1. Germline lookup yields CDR1 SGHRS and CDR2 YFSETQ. The CDR3 runs 16 residues. The J segment lost 8 bases and the V segment lost 0 bases, leaving 6 bases of the junction unmatched. CDR3 sequence (DNA): TGCGCCAGCAGCTTGGGGGACAGGGGGCTGTGGGATGAGCAGTTCTTC. Its translation is CASSLGDRGLWDEQFF.

The chain is built from TRBV7-3 and TRBJ2-5; TRBD1 matches 7 bases. The J call is uncertain, as TRBJ2-7 better fits the DNA end. The CDR3 has 15 amino acids. Germline CDR1 reads SGHTA; CDR2 reads FQGTGA. The CDR3 spells CASSLPGQAHYEQYF. CDR3 bases: TGTGCCAGCAGCTTACCCGGACAGGCCCACTACGAGCAGTACTTC.

V gene TRBV7-9 combines with J gene TRBJ2-1; 8 bases fit TRBD2. There are 12 residues in the CDR3. J lost 14 bases, V lost 1 base, and 4 bases had no gene match. Germline V gives CDR1 SEHNR, CDR2 FQNEAQ (reference sequence). The CDR3: CASSLGAGGEFF. The DNA for the CDR3 is TGTGCCAGCAGCTTAGGTGCGGGGGGTGAGTTCTTC.

The chain couples TRBV28 to TRBJ2-6, with D unclear. In germline, CDR1 is MDHEN, CDR2 SYDVKM. The CDR3 runs 14 residues. Trimming took off 3 bases at V and 0 bases at J, with 3 bases between the two ends. CDR3 bases: TGTGCCAGCAGTTTTGACTCTGGGGCCAACGTCCTGACTTTC. Translating it yields CASSFDSGANVLTF.

This chain joins TRBV2 and TRBJ2-1; perhaps TRBD2 as D (6 bases). The CDR3 runs to 11 residues. Germline V gene lookup returns CDR1 SNHLY and CDR2 FYNNEI. The V and J ends lost 9 bases and 10 bases respectively, with 13 bases between them. Written as DNA, the CDR3 is TGTGCCAGTCCCGGGGGAGGCGAGCAGTTCTTC. Translating gives CASPGGGEQFF.

This sequence joins TRBV4-2 and TRBJ2-7; 11 positions agree with TRBD2. V dropped 0 bases and J dropped 12; count of bases not matched to a gene: 7. The CDR3 sequence is 14 residues long. Germline loops: CDR1 LGHNA, CDR2 YNFKEQ. The CDR3 nucleotides read TGTGCCAGCAGCCAAGACATAGCGGGAGGGCCGGCGTACTTC. It encodes CASSQDIAGGPAYF.

This chain uses TRBV13 with TRBJ2-3; 10 bases are shared with TRBD1. V lost 5 bases to trimming and J lost 4 bases; unmatched junction nucleotides: 9. The CDR3 runs to 16 residues. Per the germline V gene, CDR1 is PRHDT and CDR2 is FYEKMQ (reference sequence). The CDR3 region has the DNA TGTGCCAGCAGCAGGGATGGGACAGGGGAAGCAGATACGCAGTATTTT. This encodes CASSRDGTGEADTQYF.

The CDR3 nucleotides read TGCGCCAGCAGCTTGGTCAGGGGCACCGGGGAGCTGTTTTTT. Its translation is CASSLVRGTGELFF. This rearrangement joins TRBV5-1 to TRBJ2-2; a weak D match, TRBD1 (6 bases). The CDR3 covers 14 residues. Germline loops: CDR1 SGHRS, CDR2 YFSETQ. V was trimmed by 0 bases and J by 4 bases, leaving 7 bases between them.

The chain is built from TRBV5-4 and TRBJ2-5, with 10 positions matching TRBD2. The junction had 9 bases not matched to a gene; V was cut back by 5 bases and J by 5 bases. This CDR3 region has 15 residues. CDR1 is SGHNT and CDR2 is YYREEE in the germline V gene (reference sequence). CDR3 loop: CASSYSGRGMETQYF. CDR3 DNA: TGTGCCAGCAGTTACAGCGGGAGGGGTATGGAGACCCAGTACTTC.

The CDR3 loop reads CASSEGQGSTDTQYF. The CDR3, as DNA: TGCGCCAGCAGCGAGGGACAAGGAAGCACAGATACGCAGTATTTT. The chain is built from TRBV5-1 and TRBJ2-3, with a possible D match to TRBD1 (6 bases). Germline values: CDR1 SGHRS, CDR2 YFSETQ. V lost 4 bases and J lost 0, with 12 bases in between. This CDR3 region has 15 residues.

This chain uses TRBV27 with TRBJ2-7; the D gene is possibly TRBD2 (6 bases). Germline CDR1 and CDR2: MNHEY and SMNVEV (reference sequence). The CDR3 is 13 residues long. V was trimmed by 3 bases and J by 4 bases, leaving 10 bases between them. The CDR3 is CASSLNSGYEQYF. CDR3 DNA: TGTGCCAGCAGTTTGAATAGCGGATACGAGCAGTACTTC.

The V gene is TRBV2, the J gene TRBJ1-3, with no clear D. CDR3 length equals 15 residues. The V gene lost 0 bases and the J gene lost 4 bases, with 10 bases spanning the gap. CDR1 is SNHLY and CDR2 is FYNNEI in the germline V gene. This CDR3 reads CASSEALTAGNTIYF. In DNA form, the CDR3 reads TGTGCCAGCAGTGAAGCGCTTACAGCCGGAAACACCATATATTTT.

The chain combines TRBV6-1 with TRBJ2-1, with D possibly called TRBD1 or TRBD2 (5 bases each). CDR1 and CDR2 from the germline V gene are MNHNS and SASEGT. The CDR3 spans 14 residues. Trimming shortened V by 5 bases and J by 2 bases, and 10 bases separated the two germline ends. The CDR3 DNA reads as TGTGCCAGCAGTATCCCGGGACCCTACAATGAGCAGTTCTTC. It is translated as CASSIPGPYNEQFF.

The genes are TRBV29-1 and TRBJ2-1, with 9 nucleotides matching TRBD1. The CDR3 covers 14 residues. Germline V gives CDR1 SQVTM, CDR2 ANQGSEA. Losses at the gene ends were 3 bases for V and 7 bases for J; bases not matched to a gene: 7. CDR3 in DNA: TGCAGCGTTGAGGGGACAGGGTTCGGGAATGAGCAGTTCTTC. It codes for CSVEGTGFGNEQFF.

The rearrangement joins TRBV29-1 to TRBJ1-2; no firm D call. CDR3 size: 13 residues. CDR1 SQVTM and CDR2 ANQGSEA come from the germline V gene. Trimming shortened V by 6 bases and J by 8 bases, and 19 bases separated the two germline ends. The CDR3 nucleotides read TGCAGCGTCCCCGTGGATGGACCGGTAGGCTACACCTTC. Amino acids: CSVPVDGPVGYTF.

The chain carries TRBV28 and TRBJ2-1, with D maybe TRBD1 (6 bases). CDR1 and CDR2 (germline): MDHEN, SYDVKM. Trimming took off 8 bases at V and 4 bases at J, with 12 bases between the two ends. The CDR3 length is 13 residues. The CDR3, as DNA: TGTGCCAGCGGATGGACAGAATACAATGAGCAGTTCTTC. Translation: CASGWTEYNEQFF.

This chain links TRBV29-1 with TRBJ2-7; TRBD1 is a possible D gene (6 bases). CDR1 and CDR2 from the germline V gene are SQVTM and ANQGSEA. The CDR3 length is 13 residues. V was trimmed by 4 bases and J by 3 bases, leaving 13 bases between them. The CDR3 bases are TGCAGCGTTGGAGGGGGAAGTCTCTACGAGCAGTACTTC. Residues: CSVGGGSLYEQYF.

This clone was seen a few times. The V gene is TRBV9, the J gene TRBJ1-5, with D maybe TRBD1 (5 bases). This CDR3 contains 16 residues. V was shortened by 0 bases and J by 4 bases, with 14 bases between the two germline ends. Germline V CDR1 and CDR2: SGDLS, YYNGEE. This CDR3 is CASSVEAGYVNQPQHF. DNA of the CDR3: TGTGCCAGCAGCGTAGAGGCAGGGTACGTTAATCAGCCCCAGCATTTT.

V is TRBV19 and J is TRBJ2-7; D may match TRBD1 or TRBD2 (5 bases each). V was shortened by 3 bases and J by 2 bases, with 17 bases between the two germline ends. CDR1 is LNHDA, CDR2 SQIVND, per germline (reference sequence). This CDR3 has 16 residues. The DNA for the CDR3 is TGTGCCAGTAGTATGAACCGGGACGTGGGAACCTACGAGCAGTACTTC. This gives the protein CASSMNRDVGTYEQYF.

This chain uses TRBV11-2 with TRBJ1-2; a possible D gene is TRBD1 (6 bases). Between the trimmed V and J ends, which lost 2 bases and 3 bases, there was a span of 13 bases. Germline lookup yields CDR1 SGHAT and CDR2 FQNNGV. The CDR3 contains 15 residues. The CDR3 DNA sequence: TGTGCCAGCAGCTTAAGCCAGGGGACATACTATGGCTACACCTTC. It specifies CASSLSQGTYYGYTF.

The chain couples TRBV27 to TRBJ2-3; tentatively, D is TRBD2 (6 bases). There are 14 residues in the CDR3. Trimming removed 6 bases from V and 1 base from J, with 11 bases in between. CDR1 is MNHEY, CDR2 SMNVEV, per germline (reference sequence). For the CDR3, the DNA is TGTGCCAGCAGGGGGGGAGGTGGCACAGATACGCAGTATTTT. As protein: CASRGGGGTDTQYF.

The chain links TRBV28 to TRBJ2-7; no firm D call. V lost 6 bases and J 1 base, leaving 22 bases between the germline ends. CDR1 and CDR2 (germline): MDHEN, SYDVKM. This CDR3 contains 17 residues. In DNA form, the CDR3 reads TGTGCCAGCAGGACCGGGCCAGGTATTCGAAGGTCCTACGAGCAGTACTTC. Translating it yields CASRTGPGIRRSYEQYF.

The sample holds one count of this clone. This rearrangement joins TRBV5-1 to TRBJ2-7; a possible D gene is TRBD2 (6 bases). This CDR3 is built from 18 residues. The V gene lost 4 bases and the J gene lost 0 bases, with 23 bases spanning the gap. CDR1 and CDR2 from the germline V gene are SGHRS and YFSETQ. CDR3 region: CASSLGGRGSGISYEQYF. CDR3 nucleotides: TGCGCCAGCAGCCTGGGAGGTCGTGGTAGCGGAATCTCCTACGAGCAGTACTTC.

This clone was seen once. J is TRBJ2-2 and V is TRBV9, with TRBD2 matching 7 bases. V was pared by 4 bases and J by 5 bases, with 8 bases of the junction left unmatched. Per germline, CDR1 SGDLS and CDR2 YYNGEE. The length of the CDR3 is 15 residues. The CDR3 loop is CASSPVGAGTGELFF. CDR3 in DNA: TGTGCCAGCAGCCCGGTTGGAGCGGGGACCGGGGAGCTGTTTTTT.

The chain joins TRBV5-1 to TRBJ1-2, with a weak D call TRBD1 (6 bases). V lost 8 bases and J 0 bases, leaving 23 bases between the germline ends. The CDR3 contains 17 residues. From germline, CDR1 is SGHRS and CDR2 YFSETQ. The DNA of the CDR3 is TGCGCCAGTAAGGGGGGCCCTCCCTACCTTTCTAACTATGGCTACACCTTC. Translating gives CASKGGPPYLSNYGYTF.

The V and J genes are TRBV2 and TRBJ1-1; TRBD1 matches at 7 bases. The germline CDR1 and CDR2 sequences are SNHLY and FYNNEI. The CDR3 extends over 14 amino acids. V gave up 8 bases and J gave up 0 bases; unmatched junction bases: 6. DNA of the CDR3: TGTGCCAGCCAGACAGGGCGAATGAACACTGAAGCTTTCTTT. It codes for CASQTGRMNTEAFF.

The rearrangement joins TRBV5-6 to TRBJ1-1; TRBD1 matches at 7 bases. Losses at the gene ends were 3 bases for V and 6 bases for J; bases not matched to a gene: 5. The V gene's germline CDR1 is SGHDT and CDR2 YYEEEE. This CDR3 spans 13 amino acids. The CDR3 reads CASSSTGMAEAFF. The CDR3 coding sequence is TGTGCCAGCAGCTCGACAGGGATGGCTGAAGCTTTCTTT.

This chain uses TRBV5-6 with TRBJ2-1; a weak D match, TRBD2 (5 bases). The V and J ends lost 4 bases and 8 bases respectively, with 25 bases between them. Germline CDR1 SGHDT, CDR2 YYEEEE. This CDR3 has 17 amino acids. The CDR3 is CASSIIRSGSPGDEQFF. The CDR3 bases are TGTGCCAGCAGCATAATCCGTAGTGGGAGTCCTGGGGATGAGCAGTTCTTC.

The genes are TRBV2 and TRBJ2-7, with 11 nucleotides matching TRBD2. The J segment lost 3 bases and the V segment lost 1 base, leaving 5 bases of the junction unmatched. The CDR3 totals 16 residues. Germline values: CDR1 SNHLY, CDR2 FYNNEI. The CDR3 coding sequence is TGTGCCAGCAGTGAAGGACTAGCGGGATTGGACTACGAGCAGTACTTC. This codes for CASSEGLAGLDYEQYF.